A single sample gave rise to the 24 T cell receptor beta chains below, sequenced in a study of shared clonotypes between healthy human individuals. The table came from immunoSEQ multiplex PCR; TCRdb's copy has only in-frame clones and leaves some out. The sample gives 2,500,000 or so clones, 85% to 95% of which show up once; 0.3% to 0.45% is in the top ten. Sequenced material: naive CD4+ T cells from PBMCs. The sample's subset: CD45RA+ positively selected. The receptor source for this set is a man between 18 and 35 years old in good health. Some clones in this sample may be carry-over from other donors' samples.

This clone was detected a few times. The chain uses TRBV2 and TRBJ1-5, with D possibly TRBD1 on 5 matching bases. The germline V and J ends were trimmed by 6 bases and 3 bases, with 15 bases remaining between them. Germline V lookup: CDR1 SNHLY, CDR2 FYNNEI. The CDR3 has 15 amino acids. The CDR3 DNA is TGTGCCAGCAGACCGGGACGGGACTTCAATCAGCCCCAGCATTTT. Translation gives CASRPGRDFNQPQHF.

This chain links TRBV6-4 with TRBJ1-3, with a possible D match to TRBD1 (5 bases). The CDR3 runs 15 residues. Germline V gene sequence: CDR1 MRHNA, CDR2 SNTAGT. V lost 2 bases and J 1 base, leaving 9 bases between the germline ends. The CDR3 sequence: CASSDGDLSGNTIYF. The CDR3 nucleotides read TGTGCCAGCAGTGACGGGGACTTATCTGGAAACACCATATATTTT.

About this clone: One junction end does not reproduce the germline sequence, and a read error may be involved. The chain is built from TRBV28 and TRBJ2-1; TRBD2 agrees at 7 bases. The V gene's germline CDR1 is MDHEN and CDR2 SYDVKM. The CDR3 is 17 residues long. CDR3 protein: CASTSPGRALSDNEQFF. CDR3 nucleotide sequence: TGTGCCAGCACTTCGCCGGGGAGGGCCCTCTCCGACAATGAGCAGTTCTTC.

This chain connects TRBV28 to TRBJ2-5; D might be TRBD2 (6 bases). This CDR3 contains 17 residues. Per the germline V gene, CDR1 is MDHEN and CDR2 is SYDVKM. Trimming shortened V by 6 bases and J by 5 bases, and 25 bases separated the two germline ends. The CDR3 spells CASRQPPGRALWETQYF. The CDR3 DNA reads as TGTGCCAGCAGGCAGCCTCCCGGGAGAGCTTTGTGGGAGACCCAGTACTTC.

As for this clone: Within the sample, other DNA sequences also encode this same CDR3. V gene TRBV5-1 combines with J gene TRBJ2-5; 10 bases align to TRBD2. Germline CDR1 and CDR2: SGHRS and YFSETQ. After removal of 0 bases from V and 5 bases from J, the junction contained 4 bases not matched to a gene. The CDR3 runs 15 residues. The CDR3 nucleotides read TGCGCCAGCAGCTTGGTAGCGGGAGGCAGGGAGACCCAGTACTTC. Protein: CASSLVAGGRETQYF.

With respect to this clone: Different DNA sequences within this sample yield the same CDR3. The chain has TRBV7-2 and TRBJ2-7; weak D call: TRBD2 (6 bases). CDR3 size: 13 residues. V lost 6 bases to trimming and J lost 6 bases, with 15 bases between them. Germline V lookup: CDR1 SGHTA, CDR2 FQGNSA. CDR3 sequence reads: CASSPETAGEQYF. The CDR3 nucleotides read TGTGCCAGCAGTCCCGAAACAGCGGGCGAGCAGTACTTC.

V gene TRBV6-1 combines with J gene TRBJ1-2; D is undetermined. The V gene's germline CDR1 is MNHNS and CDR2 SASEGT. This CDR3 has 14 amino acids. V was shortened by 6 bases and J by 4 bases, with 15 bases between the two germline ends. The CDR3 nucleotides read TGTGCCAGCAGCCCATGGCCCCAAGGCTATGGCTACACCTTC. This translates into CASSPWPQGYGYTF.

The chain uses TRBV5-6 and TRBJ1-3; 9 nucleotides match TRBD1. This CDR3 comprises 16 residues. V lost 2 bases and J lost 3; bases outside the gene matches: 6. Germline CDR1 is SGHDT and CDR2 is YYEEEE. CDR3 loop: CASSFDRGYVGNTIYF. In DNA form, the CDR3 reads TGTGCCAGCAGCTTCGACAGGGGGTATGTTGGAAACACCATATATTTT.

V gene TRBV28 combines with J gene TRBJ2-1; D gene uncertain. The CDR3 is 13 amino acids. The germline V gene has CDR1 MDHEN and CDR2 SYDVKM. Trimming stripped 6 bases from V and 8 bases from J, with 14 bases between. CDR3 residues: CASRSRAWDEQFF. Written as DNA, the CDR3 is TGTGCCAGCAGGTCCCGGGCCTGGGATGAGCAGTTCTTC.

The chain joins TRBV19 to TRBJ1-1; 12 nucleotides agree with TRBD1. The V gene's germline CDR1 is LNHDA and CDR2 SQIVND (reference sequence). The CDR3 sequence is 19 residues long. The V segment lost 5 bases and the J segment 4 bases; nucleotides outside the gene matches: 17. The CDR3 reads CASSSGLRDRGRVSTEAFF. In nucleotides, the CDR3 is TGTGCCAGTAGTTCCGGACTCCGGGACAGGGGGCGTGTTAGCACTGAAGCTTTCTTT.

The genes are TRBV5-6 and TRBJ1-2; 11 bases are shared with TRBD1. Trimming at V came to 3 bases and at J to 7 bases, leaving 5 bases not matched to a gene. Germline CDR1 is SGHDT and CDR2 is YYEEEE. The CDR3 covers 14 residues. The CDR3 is CASSSDRGRSGYTF. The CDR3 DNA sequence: TGTGCCAGCAGCTCGGACAGGGGGCGGTCTGGCTACACCTTC. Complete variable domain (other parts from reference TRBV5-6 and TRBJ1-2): DAGVTQSPTHLIKTRGQQVTLRCSPKSGHDTVSWYQQALGQGPQFIFQYYEEEERQRGNFPDRFSGHQFPNYSSELNVNALLLGDSALYLCASSSDRGRSGYTFGSGTRLTVV.

In DNA form, the CDR3 reads TGTGCCGTACAGGGAGGAAATCAGCCCCAGCATTTT. Protein: CAVQGGNQPQHF. J is TRBJ1-5 and V is TRBV6-1, with D tentatively TRBD1 (6 bases). Germline values: CDR1 MNHNS, CDR2 SASEGT. The CDR3 contains 12 residues. V lost 11 bases, J lost 4 bases, and 12 bases lay in between.

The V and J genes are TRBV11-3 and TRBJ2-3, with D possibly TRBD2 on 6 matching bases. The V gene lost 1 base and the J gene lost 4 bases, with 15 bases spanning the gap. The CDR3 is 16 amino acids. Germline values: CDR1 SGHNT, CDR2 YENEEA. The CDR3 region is CASSLGGVGRADTQYF. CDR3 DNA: TGTGCCAGCAGCTTAGGGGGGGTTGGTAGGGCAGATACGCAGTATTTT.

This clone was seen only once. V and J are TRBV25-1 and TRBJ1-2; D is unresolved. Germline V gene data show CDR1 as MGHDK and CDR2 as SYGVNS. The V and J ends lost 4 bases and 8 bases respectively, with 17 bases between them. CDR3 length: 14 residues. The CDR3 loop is CASSAFRRPRGYTF. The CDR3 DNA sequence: TGTGCCAGCAGTGCCTTCCGACGGCCTAGGGGCTACACCTTC.

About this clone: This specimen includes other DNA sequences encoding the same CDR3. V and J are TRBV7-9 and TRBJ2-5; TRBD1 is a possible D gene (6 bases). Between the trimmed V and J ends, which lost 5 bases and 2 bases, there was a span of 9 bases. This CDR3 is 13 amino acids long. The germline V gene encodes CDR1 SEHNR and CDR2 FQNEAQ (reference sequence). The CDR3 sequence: CASSRGQQETQYF. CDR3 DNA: TGTGCCAGCAGCCGTGGACAGCAAGAGACCCAGTACTTC.

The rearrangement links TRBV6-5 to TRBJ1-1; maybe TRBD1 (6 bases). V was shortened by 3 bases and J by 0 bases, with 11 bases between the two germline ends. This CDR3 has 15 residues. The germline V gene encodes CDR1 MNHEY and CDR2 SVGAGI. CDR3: CASSYGGRLNTEAFF. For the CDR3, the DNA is TGTGCCAGCAGTTATGGGGGGCGACTGAACACTGAAGCTTTCTTT.

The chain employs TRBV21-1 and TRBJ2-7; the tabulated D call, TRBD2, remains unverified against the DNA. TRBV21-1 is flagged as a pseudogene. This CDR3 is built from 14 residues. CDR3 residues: CASSKTGASYEQYF. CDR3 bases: TGTGCCAGCAGCAAAACTGGTGCGTCCTACGAGCAGTACTTC.

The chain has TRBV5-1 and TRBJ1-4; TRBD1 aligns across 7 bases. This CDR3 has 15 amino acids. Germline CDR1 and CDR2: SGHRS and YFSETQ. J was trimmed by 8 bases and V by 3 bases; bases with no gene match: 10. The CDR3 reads CASSSGQAREEKLFF. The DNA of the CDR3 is TGCGCCAGCAGCTCAGGACAGGCTAGGGAGGAAAAACTGTTTTTT.

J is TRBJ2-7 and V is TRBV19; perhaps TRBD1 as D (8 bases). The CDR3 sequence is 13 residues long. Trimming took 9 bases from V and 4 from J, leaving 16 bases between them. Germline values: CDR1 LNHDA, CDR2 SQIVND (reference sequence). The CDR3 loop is CASAGQGGYEQYF. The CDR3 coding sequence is TGTGCCAGCGCAGGACAGGGAGGGTACGAGCAGTACTTC.

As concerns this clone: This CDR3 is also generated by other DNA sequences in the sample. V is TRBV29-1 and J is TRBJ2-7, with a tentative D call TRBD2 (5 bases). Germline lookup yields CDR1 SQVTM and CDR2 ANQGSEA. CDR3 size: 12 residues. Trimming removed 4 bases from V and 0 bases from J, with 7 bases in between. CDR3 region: CSVVRDSYEQYF. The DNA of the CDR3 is TGCAGCGTTGTACGGGACTCCTACGAGCAGTACTTC.

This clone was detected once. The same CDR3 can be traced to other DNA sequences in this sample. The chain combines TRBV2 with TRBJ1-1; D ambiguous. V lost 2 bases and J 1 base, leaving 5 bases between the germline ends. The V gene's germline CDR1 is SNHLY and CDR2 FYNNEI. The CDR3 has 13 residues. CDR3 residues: CASSERQNTEAFF. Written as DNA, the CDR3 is TGTGCCAGCAGTGAACGGCAGAACACTGAAGCTTTCTTT.

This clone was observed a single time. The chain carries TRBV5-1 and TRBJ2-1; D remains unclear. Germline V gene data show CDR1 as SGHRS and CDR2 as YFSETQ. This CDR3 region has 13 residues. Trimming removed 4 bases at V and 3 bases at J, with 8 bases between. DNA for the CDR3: TGCGCCAGCAGCGAAGACCACTACAATGAGCAGTTCTTC. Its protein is CASSEDHYNEQFF.

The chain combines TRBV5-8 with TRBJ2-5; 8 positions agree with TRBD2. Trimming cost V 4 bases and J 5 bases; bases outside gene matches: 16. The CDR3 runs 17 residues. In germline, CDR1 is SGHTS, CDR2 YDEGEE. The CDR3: CASSLRKSGGPWETQYF. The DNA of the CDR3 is TGTGCCAGCAGCCTTAGGAAGTCGGGAGGGCCGTGGGAGACCCAGTACTTC. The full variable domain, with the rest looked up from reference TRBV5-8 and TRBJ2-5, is EAGVTQSPTHLIKTRGQQATLRCSPISGHTSVYWYQQALGLGLQFLLWYDEGEERNRGNFPPRFSGRQFPNYSSELNVNALELEDSALYLCASSLRKSGGPWETQYFGPGTRLLVL.

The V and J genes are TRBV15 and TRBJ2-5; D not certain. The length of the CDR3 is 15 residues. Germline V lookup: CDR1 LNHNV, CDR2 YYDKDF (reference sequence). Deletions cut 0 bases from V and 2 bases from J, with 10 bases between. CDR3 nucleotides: TGTGCCACCAGCAGAGAGGTGGGTTGGCAAGAGACCCAGTACTTC. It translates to CATSREVGWQETQYF.